The 2 T cell receptor beta chains in this list originate from one sample, sequenced in a study of cytomegalovirus exposure and HLA in healthy donors. The PCR was carried out with 60 Vbeta primers and 13 Jbeta primers. TCRdb keeps only in-frame clones here, not all; method: immunoSEQ multiplex PCR. The top ten hold under 1% of the sample, which has 150,000 to 200,000 clones, roughly 80% seen once. Input material: PBMCs. The receptors originated from a girl aged 2-10 years in good health and CMV-seropositive.

V usage is TRBV2 and J usage is TRBJ2-2; TRBD1 matches 12 bases. V shed 4 bases and J 6 bases; nucleotides not matched to a gene: 15. This CDR3 contains 19 residues. The germline gives CDR1 SNHLY, CDR2 FYNNEI. CDR3 nucleotide sequence: TGTGCCAGCAGTGTAACCGGGACAGGGGGCGGAGTGCGGCCCGGGGAGCTGTTTTTT. Protein sequence: CASSVTGTGGGVRPGELFF.

This chain uses TRBV4-2 with TRBJ2-7; 7 bases map to TRBD2. The CDR3 length is 13 residues. Germline trimming cut 7 bases from V and 3 bases from J; bases unmatched to any gene: 6. Germline assignment: CDR1 LGHNA and CDR2 YNFKEQ. This CDR3 is CASTLGLVYEQYF. DNA for the CDR3: TGTGCCAGCACCCTCGGACTAGTCTACGAGCAGTACTTC.